The sequence of this T cell receptor beta chain was determined in a study of T cell responses to AZD1222 COVID-19 vaccine. The study's findings and limits: White British people made up most donors, females outnumbered males, and clonal diversity was possibly underestimated. As reported, nearly half of all spike-specific TCRs target variant regions that are unmutated. Baseline serology detected seropositivity in only a handful of AZD1222 recipients.

Trimming shortened V by 7 bases and J by 6 bases, and 19 bases separated the two germline ends. Looked up from germline, CDR1 is MNHEY and CDR2 is SVGAGI. The CDR3 consists of 15 residues. As to this clone: Its target is not known.

Assay used: immunoSEQ multiplex PCR; TCRdb lists only in-frame clones, some missing. The data hold 90,000 to 150,000 clones, with roughly nine tenths observed a single time. This chain uses TRBV6-5 with TRBJ1-5; maybe TRBD1 (5 bases). The source is an adult in good health. This specimen consisted of peripheral blood, obtained on day 0 of AZD1222 vaccination. In nucleotides, the CDR3 is TGTGCCAGCAACCTGATGACAGCTGGCGGTCAGCCCCAGCATTTT. Its protein is CASNLMTAGGQPQHF.